This TCR beta chain was sequenced during a study of regulatory and conventional T cells in RAG deficiency (dated by TCRdb to about 2017). In terms of the full investigation: The study used high-throughput TCR beta sequencing to compare repertoire diversity and composition of Treg, conventional CD4+ and CD8+ T cells between RAG-deficient patients and healthy controls. Overall study outcomes, separate from this receptor: In Omenn syndrome and CID/AS patients compared with controls, roughly 100-fold fewer unique TCR beta sequences were detected from Treg cells, versus around 9.5-fold fewer for other subsets. For some subjects, some analyses of T-cell subsets were not performed. Markedly lower Shannon entropy and higher Simpson indices were observed in RAG-deficient patients than in control T-cell subpopulations. Sorted CD25-high CD127-low cells from Omenn syndrome patients may represent peripherally activated cells rather than bona fide Treg cells. Shorter CDR3 lengths were found in all patient T-cell subsets, and >90% Treg-Tconv repertoire overlap at nucleotide and amino acid level was observed in Omenn syndrome patients.

Details on this clone: Its target antigen remains unknown. No much larger clonotype is one base removed from it; base qualities were not supplied.

The germline V and J ends show losses of 3 bases and 4 bases respectively, and no gene match explains 7 bases of the junction. The CDR3 holds 15 amino acids from the cysteine to the phenylalanine. Only the CDR3 portion is preserved as DNA: 45 bases, with reading frame beginning at the first base. The germline V gene specifies SGHVS as CDR1 and FQNEAQ as CDR2. Before genomic DNA extraction, conventional CD4+ T cells were isolated from blood as CD25-low CD127-high cells. Several healthy control donors were used as the comparison group for repertoire analyses. Library generation was performed with the immunoSEQ multiplex PCR assay. Rearranged TCR beta chain products were amplified from genomic DNA of sorted T-cell subsets and sequenced. In the original analysis: Shannon entropy and Simpson indices were used to measure the diversity of productive TCR beta rearrangements in each repertoire. To assess clonal expansion, the frequencies of the 100 most abundant productive TCR beta clonotypes were added up as a share of total reads. A self-reactivity index based on amino acid usage at CDR3beta positions 6 and 7 was applied to the TRB repertoires. Repertoire analyses used two-way ANOVA; flow cytometric analyses used Student t or Mann-Whitney tests. TCRdb took this table from immuneACCESS and kept in-frame rearrangements with V and J called. Such tables lack part of the clones; where checked against another copy, unresolved V genes explain under half of the gap, and the rest is unexplained. V and J calls and clone size follow that table, whereas D and trimming were derived from the DNA. The sample has 40,000 to 55,000 clones on record, over 80% of them singletons. The top ten constitute 0.5% to 0.55% of the sample.

The same sample was also studied in work on regulatory T cells. The second paper further reports: In the multiplex PCR, 52 forward TRBV primers and 13 reverse TRBJ primers were used, and assay-based and computational corrections were applied for amplification bias. In patients, repertoires had restricted unique TRB V-J pairs and skewed V and J gene usage, with regulatory T cells showing the most marked changes. Between CD3G-deficient patients and healthy controls, the study compared T-cell receptor beta repertoires in sorted regulatory T cells, conventional CD4+ T cells and CD8+ T cells. Ficoll density separation was used to isolate peripheral blood mononuclear cells. Within the immunoSEQ assay, multiplex PCR amplified rearranged TRB loci from genomic DNA. TRB amplicons were sequenced on an Illumina HiSeq platform. Raw sequences were error-filtered and aligned to reference gene sequences by custom algorithms and were subsequently analyzed with the immunoSEQ online tools. Frequencies of productive and nonproductive TRB rearrangements were assessed among unique sequences as well as among total sequences. Groups were compared by t tests, Mann-Whitney tests or two-way ANOVA performed in Prism software.

This clonotype was obtained from a human donor in good health. The chain uses TRBV7-8 and TRBJ1-1; a stretch of 8 junction bases matches TRBD1. Sequenced sample: CD4+ effector T cells sorted from blood. CDR3 reads: CASSFQGASGTEAFF. The DNA reads TGTGCCAGCAGCTTCCAGGGGGCAAGTGGCACTGAAGCTTTCTTT.